The 23 T cell receptor beta chains in this list originate from one sample, sequenced in a study of cytomegalovirus exposure and HLA in healthy donors. Using immunoSEQ multiplex PCR, the repertoire was profiled, and TCRdb retains in-frame clones only, with some absent. This sample has under 70,000 clones; around 89% occur once, and the top ten carry approximately 1.5%. The sample was PBMCs. The origin of the receptors is a woman aged 18-35 years in good health and CMV-seronegative.

The genes are TRBV7-8 and TRBJ2-1; 9 bases align to TRBD2. V shed 1 base, J shed 10 bases, and the junction held 8 bases outside the gene matches. Germline CDR1 is SGHVS and CDR2 is FQNEAQ. CDR3 length: 15 amino acids. CDR3 sequence reads: CASSLERLAGVEQFF. In DNA form, the CDR3 reads TGTGCCAGCAGCTTAGAGAGATTAGCGGGGGTGGAGCAGTTCTTC.

The chain carries TRBV27 and TRBJ2-7; 7 bases map to TRBD2. This CDR3 contains 15 residues. CDR1 is MNHEY, CDR2 SMNVEV, per germline (reference sequence). V was pared by 3 bases and J by 4 bases, with 9 bases of the junction left unmatched. The CDR3 loop is CASSLFPAGPYEQYF. The DNA of the CDR3 is TGTGCCAGCAGTTTGTTTCCAGCGGGGCCGTACGAGCAGTACTTC.

The chain combines TRBV7-3 with TRBJ2-5, with a weak D call TRBD2 (5 bases). This CDR3 spans 15 amino acids. The V end was cut by 6 bases, the J end by 5 bases, with 19 bases between. From germline, CDR1 is SGHTA and CDR2 FQGTGA. In DNA, the CDR3 is TGTGCCAGCAGTCGAGGACTCTCTGGGAGCGAGACCCAGTACTTC. Translation gives CASSRGLSGSETQYF.

V gene TRBV6-1 combines with J gene TRBJ1-5; possibly TRBD1 for D (6 bases). The length of the CDR3 is 15 residues. With 4 bases removed from V and 4 bases from J, the gap between germline ends came to 14 bases. Germline V gene data show CDR1 as MNHNS and CDR2 as SASEGT. For the CDR3, the DNA is TGTGCCAGCAGTGGACAGGATTGGGGGAATCAGCCCCAGCATTTT. Its translation is CASSGQDWGNQPQHF.

This chain uses TRBV5-1 with TRBJ2-1; 12 nucleotides agree with TRBD2. Germline-derived CDR1 and CDR2 are SGHRS and YFSETQ. This CDR3 region has 14 residues. V lost 4 bases, J lost 10 bases, and 6 bases stayed unmatched. The CDR3 is CASSTRLAGVEQFF. DNA of the CDR3: TGCGCCAGCAGCACCCGACTAGCGGGAGTCGAGCAGTTCTTC. The whole variable domain, filled in from reference TRBV5-1 and TRBJ2-1, reads KAGVTQTPRYLIKTRGQQVTLSCSPISGHRSVSWYQQTPGQGLQFLFEYFSETQRNKGNFPGRFSGRQFSNSRSEMNVSTLELGDSALYLCASSTRLAGVEQFFGPGTRLTVL.

The rearrangement uses TRBV7-3 and TRBJ2-3; D perhaps matches TRBD1 (5 bases). Germline V gene lookup returns CDR1 SGHTA and CDR2 FQGTGA. The CDR3 length is 14 residues. Trimming removed 2 bases from V and 8 bases from J, with 14 bases in between. CDR3 DNA sequence: TGTGCCAGCAGCTTATCCAGGGATTCCGGTACGCAGTATTTT. It yields the protein CASSLSRDSGTQYF.

The chain carries TRBV6-5 and TRBJ1-6; tentative D call: TRBD1 (6 bases). This CDR3 is built from 15 residues. Germline loops: CDR1 MNHEY, CDR2 SVGAGI. V lost 2 bases to trimming and J lost 7 bases, with 12 bases between them. CDR3 sequence (DNA): TGTGCCAGCAGTTACGGCTTAAGGGGGAATTCACCCCTCCACTTT. Residues: CASSYGLRGNSPLHF.

V usage is TRBV7-3 and J usage is TRBJ2-1; TRBD2 matches at 8 bases. The V and J ends lost 5 bases and 7 bases, in that order; junction bases with no gene match: 10. CDR1 and CDR2 (germline): SGHTA, FQGTGA. The CDR3 totals 15 residues. The CDR3 reads CASSLSREVENEQFF. CDR3 nucleotide sequence: TGTGCCAGCAGCCTCTCGCGGGAGGTCGAAAATGAGCAGTTCTTC.

This clone occurred once. This chain connects TRBV28 to TRBJ2-1, with D perhaps matching TRBD1 (5 bases). The germline CDR1 and CDR2 sequences are MDHEN and SYDVKM. The V end was cut by 5 bases, the J end by 7 bases, with 15 bases between. This CDR3 is built from 14 residues. CDR3: CASSNWQGRNEQFF. The CDR3 nucleotides are TGTGCCAGCAGTAATTGGCAGGGCAGGAATGAGCAGTTCTTC.

V gene TRBV15 combines with J gene TRBJ2-2, with 10 bases matching TRBD1. There are 16 residues in the CDR3. Per the germline V gene, CDR1 is LNHNV and CDR2 is YYDKDF (reference sequence). Losses at the gene ends were 1 base for V and 3 bases for J; bases not matched to a gene: 2. The CDR3 coding sequence is TGTGCCACCAGCAGAGGACAGGGGGCTTACACCGGGGAGCTGTTTTTT. Its translation: CATSRGQGAYTGELFF.

The genes are TRBV5-1 and TRBJ2-1, with TRBD2 identical over 10 bases. Germline CDR1 SGHRS, CDR2 YFSETQ. The CDR3 extends over 14 amino acids. The V segment lost 0 bases and the J segment 8 bases; nucleotides outside the gene matches: 2. CDR3 DNA sequence: TGCGCCAGCAGCTTGGCTAGCGGGAGTGATGAGCAGTTCTTC. This translates into CASSLASGSDEQFF. Supplemented by reference TRBV5-1 and TRBJ2-1, the full variable domain reads KAGVTQTPRYLIKTRGQQVTLSCSPISGHRSVSWYQQTPGQGLQFLFEYFSETQRNKGNFPGRFSGRQFSNSRSEMNVSTLELGDSALYLCASSLASGSDEQFFGPGTRLTVL.

J is TRBJ2-7 and V is TRBV10-1; no definite D call. CDR3 size: 13 residues. From germline, CDR1 is WNHNN and CDR2 SYGVQD (reference sequence). V lost 5 bases and J lost 7, with 15 bases in between. CDR3: CASSLGLLGEQYF. The CDR3 region has the DNA TGCGCCAGCAGTCTTGGGCTACTTGGAGAGCAGTACTTC.

The chain joins TRBV4-3 to TRBJ1-2; TRBD1 matches 7 bases. This CDR3 spans 16 amino acids. Germline assignment: CDR1 LGHNA and CDR2 YSLEER. Unmatched junction bases numbered 11, after V lost 7 bases and J lost 0 bases. The CDR3 DNA is TGCGCCAGCACCCGCGACAGGGTTGGAGCTAACTATGGCTACACCTTC. It specifies CASTRDRVGANYGYTF.

The chain couples TRBV19 to TRBJ1-5, with 9 bases identical to TRBD1. Germline CDR1 and CDR2: LNHDA and SQIVND (reference sequence). V dropped 4 bases and J dropped 1; count of bases not matched to a gene: 5. The CDR3 runs to 16 residues. The CDR3 DNA follows: TGTGCCAGTAGTAATACAGGGGGCTGGAGCAATCAGCCCCAGCATTTT. Its translation: CASSNTGGWSNQPQHF.

The chain has TRBV10-1 and TRBJ2-2, with 9 bases identical to TRBD2. The V gene end was trimmed by 5 bases and the J gene end by 0 bases; junction bases not matched to a gene: 1. The CDR3 is 15 amino acids. In germline, CDR1 is WNHNN, CDR2 SYGVQD (reference sequence). Here the CDR3 DNA reads TGCGCCAGCAGTCCTAGCGGGGCGAACACCGGGGAGCTGTTTTTT. This codes for CASSPSGANTGELFF.

V is TRBV18 and J is TRBJ2-7, with D maybe TRBD1 (6 bases). Trimming cost V 6 bases and J 3 bases, with 12 bases left between them. From germline, CDR1 is KGHSH and CDR2 LQKENI. The CDR3 is made up of 13 amino acids. CDR3 DNA sequence: TGTGCCAGCTCCCTTCGACAGGACTACGAGCAGTACTTC. This sequence encodes CASSLRQDYEQYF.

The V and J genes are TRBV27 and TRBJ1-2; 9 positions match TRBD1. From germline, CDR1 is MNHEY and CDR2 SMNVEV (reference sequence). The CDR3 has 16 amino acids. J lost 8 bases, V lost 7 bases, and 17 bases had no gene match. This CDR3 is CASTSRPGTGIAGYTF. The CDR3 coding sequence is TGTGCCAGCACTTCCCGGCCGGGGACAGGGATAGCCGGCTACACCTTC.

The chain combines TRBV27 with TRBJ1-1; tentative D call: TRBD1 (6 bases). Germline V gives CDR1 MNHEY, CDR2 SMNVEV (reference sequence). This CDR3 contains 14 residues. The V end lost 8 bases, the J end lost 7 bases, and 20 bases lay between the germline ends. The CDR3 DNA reads as TGTGCCAGCGGCCCCTGGGGGCTACAGGGTGAAGCTTTCTTT. Amino acid sequence: CASGPWGLQGEAFF.

The rearrangement links TRBV9 to TRBJ1-3; no definite D call. The CDR3 is 15 residues long. V was pared by 2 bases and J by 0 bases, with 9 bases between. The V gene's germline CDR1 is SGDLS and CDR2 YYNGEE. The DNA of the CDR3 is TGTGCCAGCAGCGTTGGTCCAGTCTCTGGAAACACCATATATTTT. It codes for CASSVGPVSGNTIYF.

The CDR3 DNA reads as TGTGCCAGCTCACCCAACGCGGGGGGTAACTACGAGCAGTACTTC. Its translation is CASSPNAGGNYEQYF. The gene calls are TRBV18 and TRBJ2-7, with 8 bases aligning to TRBD2. Germline trimming cut 3 bases from V and 3 bases from J; bases unmatched to any gene: 7. The CDR3 has 15 amino acids. Germline V CDR1 and CDR2: KGHSH, LQKENI. Filled out from reference TRBV18 and TRBJ2-7, the complete variable domain reads NAGVMQNPRHLVRRRGQEARLRCSPMKGHSHVYWYRQLPEEGLKFMVYLQKENIIDESGMPKERFSAEFPKEGPSILRIQQVVRGDSAAYFCASSPNAGGNYEQYFGPGTRLTVT.

The chain uses TRBV13 and TRBJ1-1, with no clear D. Germline V gives CDR1 PRHDT, CDR2 FYEKMQ (reference sequence). Trimming cost V 2 bases and J 2 bases, with 12 bases left between them. The CDR3 consists of 15 residues. CDR3 amino acids: CASSLYRGGNTEAFF. In DNA, the CDR3 is TGTGCCAGCAGCTTATATCGCGGAGGAAACACTGAAGCTTTCTTT.

This clone was detected a few times. This chain uses TRBV28 with TRBJ1-2, with TRBD1 as a possible D gene (5 bases). Germline CDR1 and CDR2: MDHEN and SYDVKM. The CDR3 is 12 residues long. V shed 3 bases and J shed 8 bases, with 10 bases lying between them. This chain's CDR3 is CASSLRGRGYTF. DNA of the CDR3: TGTGCCAGCAGTTTGCGGGGCCGGGGCTACACCTTC.

The rearrangement joins TRBV27 to TRBJ1-4, with 7 bases fitting TRBD1. Germline trimming cut 8 bases from V and 1 base from J; bases unmatched to any gene: 4. Germline lookup yields CDR1 MNHEY and CDR2 SMNVEV (reference sequence). The CDR3 covers 14 residues. CDR3 bases: TGTGCCAGCGGAAACAGGGGAACTAATGAAAAACTGTTTTTT. This encodes CASGNRGTNEKLFF.